The 7 T cell receptor beta chains below all came from one sample that was sequenced in a study of beta chain features in type 1 diabetes. The authors reverse transcribed all of the isolated RNA, so sequencing captured expressed TCRB transcripts. The data were produced by immunoSEQ multiplex PCR, yet TCRdb's version contains in-frame clones alone and is incomplete. The sample lists about 900,000 clones; 17% were seen once. The sample taken for sequencing was naive CD4+ T cells from blood. These TCRs come from a woman aged 18-35 years in good health.

The chain couples TRBV29-1 to TRBJ2-1; D is unresolved. Germline V CDR1 and CDR2: SQVTM, ANQGSEA. The CDR3 totals 13 residues. Trimming took off 2 bases at V and 1 base at J, with 6 bases between the two ends. CDR3 sequence: CSVETGSYNEQFF. The CDR3 DNA reads TGCAGCGTTGAAACCGGATCCTACAATGAGCAGTTCTTC.

A note on this clone: Other DNA sequences of this sample code for an identical CDR3. The CDR3 loop is CASRTGGATGELFF. CDR3 bases: TGTGCCAGCCGGACTGGGGGCGCAACCGGGGAGCTGTTTTTT. The chain couples TRBV7-2 to TRBJ2-2; tentative D call: TRBD1 (6 bases). The CDR3 totals 14 residues. Trimming took 8 bases from V and 5 from J, leaving 15 bases between them. CDR1 and CDR2 (germline): SGHTA, FQGNSA.

The rearrangement joins TRBV19 to TRBJ2-5; 9 bases fit TRBD2. Trimming removed 8 bases from V and 3 bases from J; junction bases left unmatched: 13. Per germline, CDR1 LNHDA and CDR2 SQIVND (reference sequence). The CDR3 covers 16 residues. CDR3 sequence reads: CASGPVASGVEETQYF. In DNA, the CDR3 is TGTGCCAGTGGGCCCGTGGCTAGCGGGGTAGAAGAGACCCAGTACTTC.

J is TRBJ2-1 and V is TRBV7-2; D is possibly TRBD1 (6 bases). V lost 2 bases and J lost 4, with 9 bases in between. The CDR3 contains 14 residues. Germline V lookup: CDR1 SGHTA, CDR2 FQGNSA. CDR3 sequence (DNA): TGTGCCAGCAGCTTATACAGGGAATACAATGAGCAGTTCTTC. The encoded protein is CASSLYREYNEQFF.

Of note for this clone: This CDR3 is also generated by other DNA sequences in the sample. V gene TRBV5-4 combines with J gene TRBJ1-2; no reliable D call. Looked up from germline, CDR1 is SGHNT and CDR2 is YYREEE (reference sequence). The germline V and J ends were trimmed by 3 bases and 5 bases, with 11 bases remaining between them. This CDR3 is 13 amino acids long. The CDR3 region is CASSSRQAYGYTF. For the CDR3, the DNA is TGTGCCAGCAGCTCTAGACAAGCTTATGGCTACACCTTC.

The V call is TRBV6-1, the J call TRBJ2-1; D ambiguous. The V gene lost 7 bases and the J gene lost 8 bases, with 12 bases spanning the gap. CDR1 is MNHNS, CDR2 SASEGT, per germline. The CDR3 extends over 12 amino acids. CDR3 loop: CASNVIADEQFF. The DNA of the CDR3 is TGTGCCAGCAACGTTATAGCAGATGAGCAGTTCTTC.

This clone was seen more than once but under ten times. V gene TRBV7-9 combines with J gene TRBJ1-5; 8 bases match TRBD1. This CDR3 spans 15 amino acids. CDR1 is SEHNR and CDR2 is FQNEAQ in the germline V gene (reference sequence). Unmatched junction bases numbered 5, after V lost 1 base and J lost 6 bases. The CDR3 is CASSLEGTGGQPQHF. The CDR3, as DNA: TGTGCCAGCAGCTTAGAAGGGACAGGTGGTCAGCCCCAGCATTTT.